This T cell receptor beta chain originates from a study of PD-L1 blockade in urothelial cancer. Study-wide context: Analysis of the blood was performed 3 weeks (second dose) and 6 weeks after treatment start. Counts from blood samples showed a median of roughly 140,000 T cells.

The investigators introduced synthetic TCR analog templates into each PCR as spikes. TCRdb's copy holds only in-frame clones and misses some; the assay was immunoSEQ multiplex PCR. The sample carries tens of thousands of clones, 80% recorded once. Time point here: pretreatment peripheral blood. Patients yielded 1 to 8 samples each, pretreatment and on-treatment. The ends lost 2 bases at V and 2 bases at J; junction bases unmatched: 9. This CDR3 contains 17 residues. CDR1 SGHAT and CDR2 FQNNGV come from the germline V gene. This specimen consisted of PBMCs, obtained around atezolizumab (anti-PD-L1) treatment. This clonotype was sampled from a man in his fifties or sixties with urothelial cancer. The V call is TRBV11-2, the J call TRBJ2-3; 8 positions agree with TRBD1. The CDR3 DNA is TGTGCCAGCAGCTTATCCCGTCCGGACAGGGACACAGATACGCAGTATTTT. It translates to CASSLSRPDRDTDTQYF.